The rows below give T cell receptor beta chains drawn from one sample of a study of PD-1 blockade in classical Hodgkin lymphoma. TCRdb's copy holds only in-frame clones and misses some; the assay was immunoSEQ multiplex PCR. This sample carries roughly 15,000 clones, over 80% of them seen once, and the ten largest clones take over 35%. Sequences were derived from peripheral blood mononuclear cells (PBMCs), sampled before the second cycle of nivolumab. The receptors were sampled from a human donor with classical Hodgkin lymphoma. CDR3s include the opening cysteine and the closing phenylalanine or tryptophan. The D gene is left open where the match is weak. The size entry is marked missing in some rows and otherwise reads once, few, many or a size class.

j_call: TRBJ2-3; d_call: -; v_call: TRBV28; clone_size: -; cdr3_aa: CASSLVGYGTDTQYF; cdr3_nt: TGTGCCAGCAGTTTGGTAGGGTATGGCACAGATACGCAGTATTTT
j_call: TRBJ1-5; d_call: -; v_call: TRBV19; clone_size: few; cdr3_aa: CASSSFSQPQHF; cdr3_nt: TGTGCCAGTAGTTCTTTTTCTCAGCCCCAGCATTTT
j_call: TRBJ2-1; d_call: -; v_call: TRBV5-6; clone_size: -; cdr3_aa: CASSLGLVRDEQFF; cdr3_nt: TGTGCCAGCAGCTTGGGACTAGTGAGGGATGAGCAGTTCTTC
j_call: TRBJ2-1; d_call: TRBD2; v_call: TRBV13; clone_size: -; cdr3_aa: CASTERGLTYNEQFF; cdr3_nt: TGTGCCAGCACCGAACGGGGACTAACCTACAATGAGCAGTTCTTC
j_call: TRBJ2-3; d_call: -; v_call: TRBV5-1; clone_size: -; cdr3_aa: CASRLVWDIYHTDTQYF; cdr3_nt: TGCGCCAGCAGATTGGTATGGGACATCTACCACACAGATACGCAGTATTTT
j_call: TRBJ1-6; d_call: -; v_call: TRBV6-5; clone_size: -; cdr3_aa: CASRGNSPLHF; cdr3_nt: TGTGCCAGCCGGGGTAATTCACCCCTCCACTTT
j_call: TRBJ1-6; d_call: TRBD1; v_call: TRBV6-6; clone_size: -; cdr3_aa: CASSWGQGANSPLHF; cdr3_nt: TGTGCCAGCAGTTGGGGACAGGGGGCCAATTCACCCCTCCACTTT
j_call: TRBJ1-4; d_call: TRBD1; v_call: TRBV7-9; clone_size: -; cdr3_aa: CASSPGDREPEKLFF; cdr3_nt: TGTGCCAGCAGCCCGGGGGACAGGGAGCCTGAAAAACTGTTTTTT
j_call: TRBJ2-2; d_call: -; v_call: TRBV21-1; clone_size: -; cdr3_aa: CASSKKGEVCTGELFF; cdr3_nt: TGTGCCAGCAGCAAAAAAGGGGAAGTATGCACCGGGGAGCTGTTTTTT
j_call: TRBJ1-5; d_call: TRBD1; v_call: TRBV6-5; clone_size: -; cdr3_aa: CASQLGQQNQPQHF; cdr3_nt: TGTGCCAGCCAATTGGGACAGCAGAATCAGCCCCAGCATTTT
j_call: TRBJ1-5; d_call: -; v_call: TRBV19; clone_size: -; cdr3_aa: CASSKALQVPHQPQHF; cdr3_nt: TGTGCCAGTAGTAAGGCCCTACAGGTTCCCCATCAGCCCCAGCATTTT
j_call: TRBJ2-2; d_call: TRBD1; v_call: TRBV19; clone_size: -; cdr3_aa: CASSNWTGGADGELFF; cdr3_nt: TGTGCCAGTAGTAACTGGACAGGGGGCGCGGACGGGGAGCTGTTTTTT
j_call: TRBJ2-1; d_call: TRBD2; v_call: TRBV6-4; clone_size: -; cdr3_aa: CASSELAGVGNEQFF; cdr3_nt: TGTGCCAGCAGTGAACTAGCGGGGGTTGGCAATGAGCAGTTCTTC
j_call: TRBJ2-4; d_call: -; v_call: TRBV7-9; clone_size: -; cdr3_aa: CASSPRDLTWDIQYF; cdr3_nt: TGTGCCAGCAGCCCCCGGGACCTTACTTGGGACATTCAGTACTTC
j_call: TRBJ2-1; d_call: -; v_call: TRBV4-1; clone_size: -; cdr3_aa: CASSQRGNEGDEQFF; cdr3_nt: TGCGCCAGCAGCCAGAGGGGTAATGAGGGAGATGAGCAGTTCTTC
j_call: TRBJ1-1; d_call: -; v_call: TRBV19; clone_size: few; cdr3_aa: CASSIWGGGTEAFF; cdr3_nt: TGTGCCAGTAGTATCTGGGGAGGGGGCACTGAAGCTTTCTTT
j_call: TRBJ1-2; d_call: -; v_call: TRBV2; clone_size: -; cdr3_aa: CASGGLTYGYTF; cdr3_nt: TGTGCCAGCGGGGGCCTTACCTATGGCTACACCTTC
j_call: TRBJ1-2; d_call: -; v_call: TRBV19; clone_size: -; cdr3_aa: CASSIGDQISGYTF; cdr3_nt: TGTGCCAGTAGTATTGGGGACCAGATATCTGGCTACACCTTC